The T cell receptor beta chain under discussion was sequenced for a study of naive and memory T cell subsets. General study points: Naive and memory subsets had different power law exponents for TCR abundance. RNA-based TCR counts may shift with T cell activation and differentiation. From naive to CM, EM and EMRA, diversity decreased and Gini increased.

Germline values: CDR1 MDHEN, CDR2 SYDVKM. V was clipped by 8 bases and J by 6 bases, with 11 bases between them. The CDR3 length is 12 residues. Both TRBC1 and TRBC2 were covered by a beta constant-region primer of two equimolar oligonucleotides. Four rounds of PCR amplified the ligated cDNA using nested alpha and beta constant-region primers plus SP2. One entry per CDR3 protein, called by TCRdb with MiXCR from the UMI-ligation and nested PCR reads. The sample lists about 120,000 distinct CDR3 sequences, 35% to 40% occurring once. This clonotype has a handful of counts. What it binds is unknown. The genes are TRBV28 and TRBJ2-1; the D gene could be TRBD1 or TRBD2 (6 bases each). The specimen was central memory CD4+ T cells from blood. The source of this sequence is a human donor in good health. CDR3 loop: CASQGGSNEQFF. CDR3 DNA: TGTGCCAGCCAAGGGGGGAGCAATGAGCAGTTCTTC.